This T cell receptor beta chain was identified during a study of cytomegalovirus exposure and HLA in healthy donors. Trimming cost V 0 bases and J 5 bases; bases outside gene matches: 5. This CDR3 is 15 amino acids long. The V gene's germline CDR1 is SGHRS and CDR2 YFSETQ. PCR involved 60 Vbeta and 13 Jbeta primers. Sequencing was performed with immunoSEQ multiplex PCR; in TCRdb, only in-frame clones are kept and a portion is missing. The top ten clones hold approximately 5% of a sample with around 130,000 clones, 74% of them seen once. The sequenced sample consisted of PBMCs. This chain uses TRBV5-1 with TRBJ2-5; TRBD1 matches 9 bases. This TCR derives from a woman between 50 and 59 years old in good health and CMV-seropositive. The CDR3 DNA reads TGCGCCAGCAGCTTGGCAGGCGGACAGGGGGAGACCCAGTACTTC. This gives the protein CASSLAGGQGETQYF.